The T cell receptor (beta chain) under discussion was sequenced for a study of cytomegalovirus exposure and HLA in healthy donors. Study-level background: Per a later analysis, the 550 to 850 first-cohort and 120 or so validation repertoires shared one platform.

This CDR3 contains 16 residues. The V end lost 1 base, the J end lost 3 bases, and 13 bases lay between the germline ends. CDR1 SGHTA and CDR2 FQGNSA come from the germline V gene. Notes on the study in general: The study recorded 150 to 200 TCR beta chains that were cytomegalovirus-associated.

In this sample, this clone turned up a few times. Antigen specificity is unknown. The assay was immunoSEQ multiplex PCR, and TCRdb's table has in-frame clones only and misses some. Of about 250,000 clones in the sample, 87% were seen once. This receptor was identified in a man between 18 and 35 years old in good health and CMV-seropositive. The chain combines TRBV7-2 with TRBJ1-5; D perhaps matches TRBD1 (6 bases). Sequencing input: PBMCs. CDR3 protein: CASSLGQGFANQPQHF. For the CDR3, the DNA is TGTGCCAGCAGCTTAGGGCAGGGGTTCGCCAATCAGCCCCAGCATTTT.